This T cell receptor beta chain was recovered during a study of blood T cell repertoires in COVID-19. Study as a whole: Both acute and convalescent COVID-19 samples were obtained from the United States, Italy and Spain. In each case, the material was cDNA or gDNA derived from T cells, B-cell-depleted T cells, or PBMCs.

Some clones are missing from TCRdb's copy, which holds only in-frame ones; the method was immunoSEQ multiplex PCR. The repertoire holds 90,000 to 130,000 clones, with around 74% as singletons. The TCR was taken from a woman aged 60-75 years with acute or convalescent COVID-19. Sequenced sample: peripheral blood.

CDR3 bases: TGTGCCACCGCCAGTAACTATGGCTACACCTTC. This gives the protein CATASNYGYTF. V gene TRBV24-1 combines with J gene TRBJ1-2; no clear D gene. With 9 bases removed from V and 1 base from J, the gap between germline ends came to 5 bases. This CDR3 is 11 amino acids long. Germline CDR1 is KGHDR and CDR2 is SFDVKD.